This T cell receptor (beta chain) was recovered during a study of Ad26.COV2.S vaccination and SARS-CoV-2 variants (dated by TCRdb to the early 2020s). Study-wide context: Donors in the vaccine arm were drawn from COV1001, a multicentre, randomized, double-blind, placebo-controlled phase I-IIa trial testing Ad26.COV2.S in healthy adults. Dosing of Ad26.COV2.S was intramuscular, at either 5x10^10 or 1x10^11 viral particles, delivered as one shot or as two shots spaced 56 days apart. TCRbeta repertoire sequencing was used to assess the specificity and breadth of SARS-CoV-2-reactive T cell receptors after Ad26.COV2.S vaccination. The TCR-sequenced set comprised around 30 samples: around 20 Ad26.COV2.S vaccine recipients, 5 placebo recipients and 8 SARS-CoV-2 convalescent individuals. Trial participants were randomized into five groups of five, in which low-dose or high-dose Ad26.COV2.S was given once or twice, or placebo was given on both occasions. Investigators remained blinded to trial group allocation during experiments and outcome assessment.

Concerning this clone itself: Its antigen remains unidentified. No base-level quality is on record; no much larger clone is a single base apart.

The immunoSEQ Assay was the method used to sequence TCRbeta CDR3 regions. After extraction, genomic DNA underwent amplification by bias-controlled multiplex PCR, followed by high-throughput sequencing. The published analysis was carried out like this. To quantify the absolute abundance of every unique TCRbeta CDR3 region, sequences were collapsed and filtered. Usable DNA was measured by amplifying reference genes present in all nucleated cells, and TCRbeta template counts were normalized to that usable DNA to estimate T cell fraction. Repertoire TCRs were annotated as SARS-CoV-2-specific by exact matching of V gene, CDR3 amino acid sequence and J gene to a known reactive TCR set. The reference SARS-CoV-2 TCR set was obtained from MIRA and was filtered for enrichment in COVID-19-positive ImmuneCODE repertoires, whereby public or cross-reactive TCRs were removed. Drawing on the MIRA antigens, annotated TCRs were analysed further at the level of specific ORF or position within ORF. Breadth was defined as annotated unique rearrangements over total unique productive rearrangements; depth was the summed frequency of those rearrangements. Two-sided Wilcoxon rank-sum tests were used to compare TCR breadth between groups. TCRdb provides this immuneACCESS table in a form limited to in-frame rearrangements. Some clones are lacking; in checked studies, under half of them reflect an unresolved V gene, and why the rest are absent is not known. That table gives V, J and clone size, and the DNA gave D and trimming. A total of 350,000 to 500,000 clones appear in this sample, 85% to 90% of them only once. The ten top clones hold about 2.7% of the sample.

The treatment or condition label here, explained by the study, means: around 19 received Ad26.COV2.S at low or high dose, single or two shots; about 5 received placebo; per-sample allocation not given. For vaccine and placebo recipients, repertoires were sequenced using samples collected on day 63 after the first injection. In Cohort 1b, about two dozen adults aged 18-55 years were enrolled at a single site in Boston, USA, between 29 July and 7 August 2020. Ad26.COV2.S was a replication-incompetent adenovirus type 26 vector that expressed a prefusion-stabilized SARS-CoV-2 spike protein derived from the original Wuhan strain. The investigation overall reported the following: The study was not powered for comparison of responses between vaccine doses or regimens. Substantial breadth of spike-specific CD8+ and CD4+ T cell responses was reported after vaccination. Comparable non-spike TCR breadth was observed between vaccine and placebo recipients, consistent with only spike being contained in the vaccine. It was noted by the authors that total T cell responses may have been underestimated by the TCR breadth and depth analyses. Spike-specific TCR breadth was higher in Ad26.COV2.S recipients than in placebo recipients (P = 0.0014).

CDR1 and CDR2 are drawn from the germline V gene (reference sequence): SEHNR, FQNEAQ. The CDR3 numbers 16 residues from cysteine through phenylalanine. Only CDR3 DNA is held: 48 bases, read in frame from base 1. V lost 5 bases and J lost 0 bases; the stretch between them is 14 bases long. The source material was peripheral blood, sampled in a trial of Ad26.COV2.S vaccine versus placebo. This sequence was found in a person between 18 and 65 years old who received the Ad26.COV2.S COVID-19 vaccine or a placebo. The chain is encoded by TRBV7-9 joined to TRBJ1-3; no confident D gene assignment can be made. The CDR3 corresponds to CASSPEAFSSGNTIYF. The DNA is as follows: TGTGCCAGCAGCCCAGAGGCCTTTAGCTCTGGAAACACCATATATTTT. With all but the CDR3 taken from the reference TRBV7-9 and TRBJ1-3 genes, the full variable domain is: DTGVSQNPRHKITKRGQNVTFRCDPISEHNRLYWYRQTLGQGPEFLTYFQNEAQLEKSRLLSDRFSAERPKGSFSTLEIQRTEQGDSAMYLCASSPEAFSSGNTIYFGEGSWLTVV.